Shown below are 20 T cell receptor beta chains from a single sample sequenced in a study of CD8 T cells in ankylosing spondylitis (dated by TCRdb to between 2016 and 2019). The library relied on 5' RACE. Sequencing instrument: Illumina HiSeq 2500. TCRdb's own reprocessing of the public reads used fastp at Q25 and MiXCR and kept productive beta chains. Rows are combined by CDR3 protein, so each entry shows the most common genes and DNA. The sample table shows under 300,000 distinct CDR3 sequences, and around a tenth are seen once. The leading ten clones occupy roughly 6.8% of the sample. The sample consisted of blood, either unsorted or a sorted T cell fraction (not recorded which). The receptors come from a male donor with ankylosing spondylitis or in good health (not recorded which).

In its sample, this clonotype was seen many times. The chain uses TRBV5-1 and TRBJ1-1; D call uncertain. Germline CDR1 reads SGHRS; CDR2 reads YFSETQ. V lost 1 base to trimming and J lost 1 base, with 8 bases between them. The CDR3 is 14 amino acids. The chain's CDR3 is CASSLRIANTEAFF. As DNA, the CDR3 is TGCGCCAGCAGCTTGCGGATAGCGAACACTGAAGCTTTCTTT.

This clonotype was seen many times. The chain recombines TRBV5-1 with TRBJ1-4; 7 nucleotides agree with TRBD1. V gave up 3 bases and J gave up 5 bases; unmatched junction bases: 7. Germline-derived CDR1 and CDR2 are SGHRS and YFSETQ. This CDR3 is 15 amino acids long. The CDR3, as DNA: TGCGCCAGCAGCTCCACCGGGACAGAGAATGAAAAACTGTTTTTT. The encoded protein is CASSSTGTENEKLFF.

This clonotype was counted many times. The chain employs TRBV5-1 and TRBJ2-1; TRBD2 aligns across 9 bases. This CDR3 is built from 16 residues. CDR1 is SGHRS and CDR2 is YFSETQ in the germline V gene. The V gene end was trimmed by 2 bases and the J gene end by 1 base; junction bases not matched to a gene: 4. The CDR3 is CASSFSGRTSYNEQFF. CDR3 bases: TGCGCCAGCAGCTTTAGCGGGAGAACTTCCTACAATGAGCAGTTCTTC.

The sample holds many counts of this clonotype. This sequence joins TRBV5-4 and TRBJ1-4, with TRBD1 as a possible D gene (6 bases). CDR3 size: 16 residues. With 4 bases removed from V and 2 bases from J, the gap between germline ends came to 15 bases. The V gene's germline CDR1 is SGHNT and CDR2 YYREEE (reference sequence). The CDR3 region is CASSRRGGATNEKLFF. The CDR3 DNA sequence: TGTGCCAGCAGCCGTCGGGGGGGGGCCACTAATGAAAAACTGTTTTTT.

This clonotype was seen many times. The chain joins TRBV15 to TRBJ2-3; D unresolved. CDR1 is LNHNV and CDR2 is YYDKDF in the germline V gene (reference sequence). V was shortened by 0 bases and J by 6 bases, with 13 bases between the two germline ends. This CDR3 is 15 amino acids long. The CDR3 bases are TGTGCCACCAGCAGAGATTCCGCCACCGGCGATACGCAGTATTTT. It codes for CATSRDSATGDTQYF. Full variable domain (rest looked up from reference TRBV15 and TRBJ2-3): DAMVIQNPRYQVTQFGKPVTLSCSQTLNHNVMYWYQQKSSQAPKLLFHYYDKDFNNEADTPDNFQSRRPNTSFCFLDIRSPGLGDTAMYLCATSRDSATGDTQYFGPGTRLTVL.

This clonotype occurred many times. The chain recombines TRBV20-1 with TRBJ2-7, with D unresolved. Trimming took 3 bases from V and 7 from J, leaving 16 bases between them. This CDR3 has 13 amino acids. Germline lookup yields CDR1 DFQATT and CDR2 SNEGSKA (reference sequence). CDR3 bases: TGCAGTGCTAGCTCGCGCCTGTGGGGTGAGCAGTACTTC. Protein product: CSASSRLWGEQYF.

This chain uses TRBV18 with TRBJ2-2; 8 nucleotides line up with TRBD2. The CDR3 extends over 16 amino acids. Germline trimming cut 2 bases from V and 2 bases from J; bases unmatched to any gene: 4. CDR1 and CDR2 from the germline V gene are KGHSH and LQKENI. As DNA, the CDR3 is TGTGCCAGCTCACCATCCGCGGGGGGCAACACCGGGGAGCTGTTTTTT. Translating it yields CASSPSAGGNTGELFF.

In this sample, this clonotype turned up many times. The chain carries TRBV9 and TRBJ2-2, with D hard to call. The CDR3 consists of 12 residues. V lost 4 bases and J 6 bases, leaving 7 bases between the germline ends. CDR1 is SGDLS and CDR2 is YYNGEE in the germline V gene. The CDR3 sequence is CASSLFPGELFF. The CDR3 nucleotides are TGTGCCAGCAGCCTCTTTCCCGGGGAGCTGTTTTTT.

This clonotype was picked up one time. CDR3: CASSPKRWETQYF. The CDR3 nucleotides are TGTGCCAGCAGCCCGAAGAGGTGGGAGACCCAGTACTTC. The chain combines TRBV7-9 with TRBJ2-5; D is unclear. Germline V gene data show CDR1 as SEHNR and CDR2 as FQNEAQ (reference sequence). CDR3 length: 13 residues. V shed 5 bases and J shed 5 bases, with 12 bases lying between them.

This clonotype was found many times. This chain links TRBV5-1 with TRBJ2-5; 7 positions match TRBD1. With 2 bases clipped from V and 1 base from J, the junction kept 2 bases outside the gene matches. CDR1 is SGHRS and CDR2 is YFSETQ in the germline V gene. CDR3 length: 14 residues. The DNA of the CDR3 is TGCGCCAGCAGCTTCTGGGACAGCCAAGAGACCCAGTACTTC. It is translated as CASSFWDSQETQYF.

This clonotype has ten or more counts. This chain joins TRBV9 and TRBJ1-1; 8 bases are a match to TRBD1. CDR1 SGDLS and CDR2 YYNGEE come from the germline V gene. The CDR3 runs to 13 residues. V lost 3 bases and J lost 7; bases outside the gene matches: 5. The CDR3 sequence is CASSETGEDEAFF. CDR3 DNA: TGTGCCAGCAGCGAGACAGGGGAAGATGAAGCTTTCTTT.

This clonotype has only a few counts. V and J are TRBV6-4 and TRBJ2-1; 7 positions agree with TRBD1. Germline CDR1 reads MRHNA; CDR2 reads SNTAGT. This CDR3 contains 19 residues. Trimming removed 5 bases from V and 1 base from J; junction bases left unmatched: 17. The CDR3 sequence is CASSLQGDRYKSSYNEQFF. The CDR3 nucleotides are TGTGCCAGCAGTCTTCAGGGGGACCGATATAAGAGTTCCTACAATGAGCAGTTCTTC.

This clonotype came up a few times. V gene TRBV7-9 combines with J gene TRBJ2-7; TRBD2 might be the D (6 bases). Germline assignment: CDR1 SEHNR and CDR2 FQNEAQ (reference sequence). V was shortened by 6 bases and J by 6 bases, with 24 bases between the two germline ends. The CDR3 length is 16 residues. The CDR3 DNA reads TGTGCCAGCAGGCCCTTGGTGGGACTCATACAAATCGAGCAGTACTTC. This codes for CASRPLVGLIQIEQYF.

The chain has TRBV5-1 and TRBJ2-1; maybe TRBD2 (5 bases). The CDR3 sequence is 14 residues long. From germline, CDR1 is SGHRS and CDR2 YFSETQ. The V gene lost 0 bases and the J gene lost 10 bases, with 14 bases spanning the gap. The CDR3, as DNA: TGCGCCAGCAGCTTGGTAGGACTGGAGGACGAGCAGTTCTTC. It is translated as CASSLVGLEDEQFF.

This clonotype was seen ten or more times. The J gene is TRBJ2-1, the V gene TRBV3-1, with D possibly matching TRBD1 (6 bases). Germline lookup yields CDR1 LGHDT and CDR2 YNNKEL (reference sequence). The CDR3 contains 15 residues. Trimming removed 4 bases from V and 7 bases from J, with 17 bases in between. The CDR3 protein is CASSRLPGQGNEQFF. The CDR3 DNA follows: TGTGCCAGCAGCCGACTCCCAGGGCAGGGGAATGAGCAGTTCTTC.

This rearrangement joins TRBV6-1 to TRBJ2-1; 9 nucleotides match TRBD2. Per germline, CDR1 MNHNS and CDR2 SASEGT. V was clipped by 7 bases and J by 5 bases; unmatched bases: 9. The CDR3 runs to 15 residues. CDR3 nucleotides: TGTGCCAGCACCCGTCCTAGCGGGGCCCACAATGAGCAGTTCTTC. It specifies CASTRPSGAHNEQFF.

With respect to this clonotype: Compared with germline, one end of the junction differs, possibly owing to a read error. This rearrangement joins TRBV12-3 or TRBV12-4 to TRBJ1-2; 7 positions agree with TRBD1. The CDR3 length is 13 residues. This CDR3 is CASSSGGNSGYTF. In nucleotides, the CDR3 is TGTGCCAGCAGTTCAGGGGGAAACTCTGGCTACACCTTC.

In its sample, this clonotype was seen many times. The CDR3 loop is CSARSQPYEQFF. The CDR3 DNA is TGCAGTGCTAGGAGCCAGCCCTACGAGCAGTTCTTC. V usage is TRBV20-1 and J usage is TRBJ2-1, with D unclear. The V gene lost 3 bases and the J gene lost 10 bases, with 13 bases spanning the gap. Germline V CDR1 and CDR2: DFQATT, SNEGSKA (reference sequence). The CDR3 loop spans 12 amino acids.

This clonotype was counted at least ten times. The chain links TRBV20-1 to TRBJ1-5; D is ambiguous. This CDR3 contains 12 residues. The V gene lost 3 bases and the J gene lost 3 bases, with 6 bases spanning the gap. In germline, CDR1 is DFQATT, CDR2 SNEGSKA (reference sequence). This chain's CDR3 is CSASGFNQPQHF. In DNA, the CDR3 is TGCAGTGCTAGCGGATTCAATCAGCCCCAGCATTTT.

The chain uses TRBV20-1 and TRBJ2-1, with D possibly being TRBD1 (5 bases). This CDR3 spans 16 amino acids. Germline V gene sequence: CDR1 DFQATT, CDR2 SNEGSKA (reference sequence). V was clipped by 0 bases and J by 2 bases, with 14 bases between them. CDR3 in amino acids: CSARDWQGSTYNEQFF. Written as DNA, the CDR3 is TGCAGTGCTAGAGATTGGCAGGGCTCGACCTACAATGAGCAGTTCTTC.